A selection of T cell receptor beta chains follows, all from one sample in a study of radiation and T cells in renal cell carcinoma. The data were produced by immunoSEQ multiplex PCR, yet TCRdb's version contains in-frame clones alone and is incomplete. The sample holds some 75,000 clones; 82% are singletons and the top ten take almost 6%. The material was blood, obtained from a patient whose treatment included radiotherapy and nephrectomy. The receptors shown here come from a man aged 55 to 70 with renal cell carcinoma. The CDR3 runs from the conserved cysteine through the conserved F or W. Rows may omit the clone size; those that give it use once, few, many or a size class.

>-|TRBJ2-5|TRBV11-1|15
CASSPLRAGQETQYF
>-|TRBJ2-3|TRBV29-1|15
CSVVLTSGSADTQYF
>-|TRBJ1-4|TRBV30|14
CAWGPLGTNEKLFF
>-|TRBJ2-5|TRBV2|17
CASSEDSAGASTETQYF
>-|TRBJ2-3|TRBV28|11
CASSLADTQYF
>-|TRBJ2-7|TRBV18|14
CASSPRKNSYEQYF
>-|TRBJ1-4|TRBV23-1|16
CASSQLQGEKGEKLFF
>-|TRBJ2-1|TRBV7-2|15
CASSLDSGGVDEQFF
>once|TRBJ1-5|TRBV6-6|16
CASSNGRAGSNQPQHF
>-|TRBJ2-2|TRBV11-3|15
CASSLFGDNTGELFF
>few|TRBJ1-2|TRBV2|13
CASSRGEDYGYTF
>-|TRBJ2-5|TRBV4-1|15
CASSWTSGSLETQYF
>-|TRBJ2-2|TRBV9|14
CASSVALEGGELFF
>-|TRBJ2-3|TRBV28|17
CASSLPGLAGGTDTQYF
>-|TRBJ1-1|TRBV28|14
CASSPIAVATEAFF
>-|TRBJ2-3|TRBV6-6|14
CATKGGTSTDTQYF
>-|TRBJ2-1|TRBV27|15
CASSLRTSGSNEQFF
>-|TRBJ2-1|TRBV19|16
CASSLGTGTPYNEQFF
>once|TRBJ2-2|TRBV5-1|16
CASSLEGLRNTGELFF
>-|TRBJ2-1|TRBV7-2|13
CASSLKRGNEQFF
>-|TRBJ1-3|TRBV7-2|15
CASSSTGGPGNTIYF
>-|TRBJ2-5|TRBV6-5|13
CASRDRLRETQYF
>-|TRBJ1-1|TRBV6-5|15
CASSKGQGADTEAFF
>once|TRBJ1-2|TRBV6-5|13
CASKQLGVYGYTF
>-|TRBJ1-2|TRBV18|16
CASSPLGIPEAYGYTF
>once|TRBJ2-7|TRBV21-1|16
CASSKGERAPSYEQYF
>-|TRBJ2-1|TRBV5-4|16
CASSLRGGQSYNEQFF